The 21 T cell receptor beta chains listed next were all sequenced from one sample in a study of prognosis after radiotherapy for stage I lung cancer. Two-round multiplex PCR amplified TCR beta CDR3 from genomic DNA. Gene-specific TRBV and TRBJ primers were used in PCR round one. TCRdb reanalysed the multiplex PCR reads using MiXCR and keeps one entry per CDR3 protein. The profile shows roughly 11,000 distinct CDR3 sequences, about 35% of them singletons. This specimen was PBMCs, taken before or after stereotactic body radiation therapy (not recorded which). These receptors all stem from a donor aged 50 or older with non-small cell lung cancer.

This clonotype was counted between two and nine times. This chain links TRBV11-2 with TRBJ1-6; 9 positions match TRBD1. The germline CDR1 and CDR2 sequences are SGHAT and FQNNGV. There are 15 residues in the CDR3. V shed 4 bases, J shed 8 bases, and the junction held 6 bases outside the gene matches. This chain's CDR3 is CASSSLTGGYSPLHF. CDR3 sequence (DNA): TGTGCCAGCAGCTCCCTTACAGGGGGCTATTCACCCCTCCACTTT.

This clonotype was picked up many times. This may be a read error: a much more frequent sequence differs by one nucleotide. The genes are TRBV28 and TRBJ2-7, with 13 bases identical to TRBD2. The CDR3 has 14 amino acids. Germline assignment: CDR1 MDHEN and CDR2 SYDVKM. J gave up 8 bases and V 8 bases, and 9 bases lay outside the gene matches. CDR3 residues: CASLGLAGIYKQYF. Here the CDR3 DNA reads TGTGCCAGCTTGGGACTAGCGGGAATTTACAAGCAGTACTTC.

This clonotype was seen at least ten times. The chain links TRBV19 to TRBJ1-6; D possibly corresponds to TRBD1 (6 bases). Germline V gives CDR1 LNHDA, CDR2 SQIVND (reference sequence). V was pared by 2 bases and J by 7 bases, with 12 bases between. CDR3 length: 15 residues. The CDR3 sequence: CASSISQGRNSPLHF. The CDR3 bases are TGTGCCAGTAGTATAAGTCAGGGGCGGAATTCACCCCTCCACTTT.

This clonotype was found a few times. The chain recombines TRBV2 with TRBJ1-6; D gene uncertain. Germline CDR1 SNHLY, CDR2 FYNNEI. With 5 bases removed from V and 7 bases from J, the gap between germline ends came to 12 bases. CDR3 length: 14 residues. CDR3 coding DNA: TGTGCCAGCAGTTCCGACTCATTAAATTCACCCCTCCACTTT. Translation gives CASSSDSLNSPLHF.

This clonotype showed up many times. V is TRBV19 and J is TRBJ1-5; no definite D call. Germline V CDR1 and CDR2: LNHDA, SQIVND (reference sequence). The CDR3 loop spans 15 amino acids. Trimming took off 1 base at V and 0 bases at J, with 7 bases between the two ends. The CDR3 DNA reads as TGTGCCAGTAGTATAGGACTGAATAGCAATCAGCCCCAGCATTTT. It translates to CASSIGLNSNQPQHF.

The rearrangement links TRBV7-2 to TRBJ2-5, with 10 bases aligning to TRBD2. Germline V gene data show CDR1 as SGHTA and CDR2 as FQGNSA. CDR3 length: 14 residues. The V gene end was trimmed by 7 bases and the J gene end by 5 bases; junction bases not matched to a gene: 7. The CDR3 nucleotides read TGTGCCAGCACACTTAGCGGGGGGTGGGAGACCCAGTACTTC. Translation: CASTLSGGWETQYF.

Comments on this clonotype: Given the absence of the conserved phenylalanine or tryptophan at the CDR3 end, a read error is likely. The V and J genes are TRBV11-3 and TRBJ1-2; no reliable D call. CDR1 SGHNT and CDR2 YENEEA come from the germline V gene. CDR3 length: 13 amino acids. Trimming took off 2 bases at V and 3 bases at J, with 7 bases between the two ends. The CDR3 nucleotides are TGTGCCAGCAGCTTAAATACCGACTATGGCTACACCCTC. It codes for CASSLNTDYGYTL.

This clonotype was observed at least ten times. The CDR3 reads CASSYGQGNTIYF. Written as DNA, the CDR3 is TGTGCCAGCAGCTACGGACAGGGAAACACCATATATTTT. V usage is TRBV7-9 and J usage is TRBJ1-3; D may be TRBD1 (6 bases). The V end lost 4 bases, the J end lost 4 bases, and 8 bases lay between the germline ends. This CDR3 spans 13 amino acids. CDR1 and CDR2 (germline): SEHNR, FQNEAQ (reference sequence).

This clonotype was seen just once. The CDR3 region is CASQGTDEQFF. CDR3 DNA: TGTGCCAGCCAAGGGACTGATGAGCAGTTCTTC. The chain links TRBV7-3 to TRBJ2-1, with a possible D match to TRBD2 (6 bases). The CDR3 contains 11 residues. Germline V CDR1 and CDR2: SGHTA, FQGTGA. Trimming took off 8 bases at V and 8 bases at J, with 10 bases between the two ends.

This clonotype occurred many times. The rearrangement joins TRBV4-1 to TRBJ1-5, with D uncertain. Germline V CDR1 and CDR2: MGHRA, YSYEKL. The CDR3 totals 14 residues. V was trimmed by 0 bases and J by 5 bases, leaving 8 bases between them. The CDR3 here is CASSQDGTYQPQHF. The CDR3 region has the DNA TGCGCCAGCAGCCAAGATGGCACTTATCAGCCCCAGCATTTT.

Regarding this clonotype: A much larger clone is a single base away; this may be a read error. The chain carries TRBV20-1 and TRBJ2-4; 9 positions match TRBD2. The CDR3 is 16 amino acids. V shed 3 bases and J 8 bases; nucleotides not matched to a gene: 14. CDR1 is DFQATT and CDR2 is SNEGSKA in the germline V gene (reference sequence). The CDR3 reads CSASGTSWGAMDIQYF. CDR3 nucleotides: TGCAGTGCTAGTGGGACTAGCTGGGGGGCGATGGACATTCAGTACTTC.

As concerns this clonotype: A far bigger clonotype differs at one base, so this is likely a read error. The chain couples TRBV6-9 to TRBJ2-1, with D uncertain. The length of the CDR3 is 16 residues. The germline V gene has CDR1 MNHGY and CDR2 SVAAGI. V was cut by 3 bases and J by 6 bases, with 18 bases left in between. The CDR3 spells CASSYPSPLSGNEQFF. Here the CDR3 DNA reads TGTGCCAGCAGTTACCCCAGTCCCCTCTCGGGCAATGAGCAGTTCTTC.

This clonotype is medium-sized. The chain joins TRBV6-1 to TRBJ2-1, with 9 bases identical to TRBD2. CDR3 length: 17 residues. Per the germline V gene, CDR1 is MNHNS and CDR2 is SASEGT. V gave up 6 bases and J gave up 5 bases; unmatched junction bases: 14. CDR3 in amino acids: CASSDGGAGGPDNEQFF. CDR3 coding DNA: TGTGCCAGCAGCGACGGAGGCGCGGGAGGGCCCGACAATGAGCAGTTCTTC.

CDR3 sequence: CASSVAAGDEQYF. CDR3 DNA: TGTGCCAGCAGCGTAGCAGCCGGGGACGAGCAGTACTTC. The chain employs TRBV9 and TRBJ2-7; perhaps TRBD2 as D (5 bases). This CDR3 spans 13 amino acids. From germline, CDR1 is SGDLS and CDR2 YYNGEE. Trimming took 0 bases from V and 5 from J, leaving 9 bases between them.

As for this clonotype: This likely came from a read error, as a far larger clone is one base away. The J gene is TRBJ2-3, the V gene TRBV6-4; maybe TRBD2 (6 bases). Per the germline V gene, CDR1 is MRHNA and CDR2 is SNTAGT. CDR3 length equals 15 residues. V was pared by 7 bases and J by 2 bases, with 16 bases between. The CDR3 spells CASKVCGAYTDTQYF. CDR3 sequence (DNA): TGTGCCAGCAAGGTGTGCGGGGCCTACACAGATACGCAGTATTTT.

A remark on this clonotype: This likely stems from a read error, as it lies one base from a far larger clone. The CDR3 DNA is TGTGCCAGCAGTTTAGAACTAGCGGGTACCTACGAGCAGTTCTTC. Its protein product is CASSLELAGTYEQFF. V and J are TRBV27 and TRBJ2-1; 9 positions agree with TRBD2. The ends lost 2 bases at V and 10 bases at J; junction bases unmatched: 9. The V gene's germline CDR1 is MNHEY and CDR2 SMNVEV (reference sequence). The CDR3 extends over 15 amino acids.

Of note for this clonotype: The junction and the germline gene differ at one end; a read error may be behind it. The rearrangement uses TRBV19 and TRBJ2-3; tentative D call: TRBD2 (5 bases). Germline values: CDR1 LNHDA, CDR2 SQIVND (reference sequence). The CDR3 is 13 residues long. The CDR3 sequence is CDSTLASTNTQYF. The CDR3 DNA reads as TGTGACAGTACTCTAGCCTCCACAAATACGCAGTATTTT.

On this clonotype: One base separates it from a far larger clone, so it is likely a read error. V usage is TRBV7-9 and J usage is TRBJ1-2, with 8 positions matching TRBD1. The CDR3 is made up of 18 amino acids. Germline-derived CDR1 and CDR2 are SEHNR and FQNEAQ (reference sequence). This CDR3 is CASSYSGLDRAHDYGCTF. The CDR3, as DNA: TGTGCCAGCAGCTATTCAGGGTTGGACAGGGCCCACGACTATGGCTGCACCTTC.

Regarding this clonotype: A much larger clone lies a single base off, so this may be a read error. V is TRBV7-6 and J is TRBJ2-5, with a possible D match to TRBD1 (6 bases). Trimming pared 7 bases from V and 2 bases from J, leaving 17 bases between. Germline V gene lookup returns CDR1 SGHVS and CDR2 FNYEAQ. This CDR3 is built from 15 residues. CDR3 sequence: CASIPPWTEQETQYF. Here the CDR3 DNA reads TGTGCCAGCATCCCCCCTTGGACAGAACAAGAGACCCAGTACTTC.

For the CDR3, the DNA is TGTGCCAGCAGCCAAAAGGGGGGCGGTTCTGGGGCCAACGTCCTGACTTTC. Protein product: CASSQKGGGSGANVLTF. The rearrangement links TRBV4-2 to TRBJ2-6, with D perhaps being TRBD1 or TRBD2 (6 bases each). V lost 2 bases, J lost 1 base, and 12 bases lay in between. CDR3 length: 17 amino acids. Germline CDR1 LGHNA, CDR2 YNFKEQ.

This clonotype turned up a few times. Written as DNA, the CDR3 is TGTGCCAGCAGCCTCGGGGAGACCCAGTACTTC. Translating it yields CASSLGETQYF. The chain couples TRBV9 to TRBJ2-5, with D unclear. V was shortened by 4 bases and J by 5 bases, with 6 bases between the two germline ends. The germline CDR1 and CDR2 sequences are SGDLS and YYNGEE. CDR3 length: 11 residues.